This T cell receptor beta chain comes out of a study of T cell clonotyping in hematopoietic cell transplantation (dated by TCRdb to the early 2020s). With respect to the entire study: A total of 130 to 150 blood samples were collected in the study from approximately 32 consecutive transplant recipients and their related donors. Patient recruitment ran from late 2015 to early 2017, and follow-up continued until late 2020 or death.

With the immunoSEQ assay, which is a bias-controlled multiplex PCR relying on V- and J-specific primers, TCR beta CDR3 regions were amplified from genomic DNA. A proprietary barcode and Illumina adapter sequences were added to the CDR3 amplicons in a second PCR step. An Illumina MiSeq instrument was used for sequencing of the CDR3 libraries. On the study's bioinformatics: immunoSEQ Analyzer 3.0 was used for export and quality control, with R Bioconductor and Immunarch used for downstream analyses. Only productive rearrangements in the normalized downsampled data set were used to calculate repertoire metrics. Pathologically expanded clonotypes were defined as those larger than 5 templates in the normalized cohort. Repertoire diversity was measured with the Inverse Simpson Index. CMV-specificity analyses were carried out on the non-normalized data set to capture all clonotypes. The immuneACCESS repertoire file appears here via TCRdb, limited to in-frame rearrangements. These files lack a portion of the clones; in checked studies, under half of the deficit traces to unresolved V genes, and the cause of the others is not known. The D gene and trimming were derived from the DNA, and the V and J assignments and clone size from that table. A total of 9,500 to 12,000 clones appear in this sample, about nine tenths of them only once. The top ten clones comprise under 50% of the sample.

Regarding this clone: Its antigen is currently not known. An end of the junction differs from the germline gene, which may be a read error.

The germline V gene (reference sequence) yields SSHAT for CDR1 and FNYEAQ for CDR2. Spanning cysteine to phenylalanine, the CDR3 consists of 15 amino acids. CDR3 DNA only is kept here, 45 bases in frame from base 1. What the study reported, not specific to this receptor: Recipient TCR diversity fell after transplant, with pathologically expanded clonotypes rising progressively from day 30 to day 180. The sample size was limited, and CD4 and CD8 repertoire contributions could not be separated because cells were not sorted. Recipient repertoires showed only a small fraction of overlap with donor repertoires, and over 95% appeared de novo at the given depth. Donor and pretransplant recipient Inverse Simpson Index values predicted broader posttransplant TCR repertoire diversity.

In light of the paper, this sample's time point label describes: 180 days after allo-HCT. Blood from recipients was drawn about 28 days before transplant and again at days 30, 100 and 180 after transplant. Nuclei Lysis Solution was used to extract genomic DNA from fresh or cryopreserved unfractionated peripheral blood mononuclear cells. The receptor comes from a male patient aged 60 to 75 who had an allogeneic stem cell transplant from an unrelated donor, so the T cells may come from the graft donor. Some clones in this sample may be carry-over from other donors' samples. Rearrangement joined TRBV7-7 to TRBJ2-2; the D region is possibly TRBD1 or TRBD2, each matching across 5 bases. Sample: PBMCs, taken 180 days after allogeneic stem cell transplant. The nucleotide sequence reads TGTGCTAGCAGCTTTCAGGGAAGAGGGACCGGGGAGCTGTTTTTT. Its protein is CASSFQGRGTGELFF.